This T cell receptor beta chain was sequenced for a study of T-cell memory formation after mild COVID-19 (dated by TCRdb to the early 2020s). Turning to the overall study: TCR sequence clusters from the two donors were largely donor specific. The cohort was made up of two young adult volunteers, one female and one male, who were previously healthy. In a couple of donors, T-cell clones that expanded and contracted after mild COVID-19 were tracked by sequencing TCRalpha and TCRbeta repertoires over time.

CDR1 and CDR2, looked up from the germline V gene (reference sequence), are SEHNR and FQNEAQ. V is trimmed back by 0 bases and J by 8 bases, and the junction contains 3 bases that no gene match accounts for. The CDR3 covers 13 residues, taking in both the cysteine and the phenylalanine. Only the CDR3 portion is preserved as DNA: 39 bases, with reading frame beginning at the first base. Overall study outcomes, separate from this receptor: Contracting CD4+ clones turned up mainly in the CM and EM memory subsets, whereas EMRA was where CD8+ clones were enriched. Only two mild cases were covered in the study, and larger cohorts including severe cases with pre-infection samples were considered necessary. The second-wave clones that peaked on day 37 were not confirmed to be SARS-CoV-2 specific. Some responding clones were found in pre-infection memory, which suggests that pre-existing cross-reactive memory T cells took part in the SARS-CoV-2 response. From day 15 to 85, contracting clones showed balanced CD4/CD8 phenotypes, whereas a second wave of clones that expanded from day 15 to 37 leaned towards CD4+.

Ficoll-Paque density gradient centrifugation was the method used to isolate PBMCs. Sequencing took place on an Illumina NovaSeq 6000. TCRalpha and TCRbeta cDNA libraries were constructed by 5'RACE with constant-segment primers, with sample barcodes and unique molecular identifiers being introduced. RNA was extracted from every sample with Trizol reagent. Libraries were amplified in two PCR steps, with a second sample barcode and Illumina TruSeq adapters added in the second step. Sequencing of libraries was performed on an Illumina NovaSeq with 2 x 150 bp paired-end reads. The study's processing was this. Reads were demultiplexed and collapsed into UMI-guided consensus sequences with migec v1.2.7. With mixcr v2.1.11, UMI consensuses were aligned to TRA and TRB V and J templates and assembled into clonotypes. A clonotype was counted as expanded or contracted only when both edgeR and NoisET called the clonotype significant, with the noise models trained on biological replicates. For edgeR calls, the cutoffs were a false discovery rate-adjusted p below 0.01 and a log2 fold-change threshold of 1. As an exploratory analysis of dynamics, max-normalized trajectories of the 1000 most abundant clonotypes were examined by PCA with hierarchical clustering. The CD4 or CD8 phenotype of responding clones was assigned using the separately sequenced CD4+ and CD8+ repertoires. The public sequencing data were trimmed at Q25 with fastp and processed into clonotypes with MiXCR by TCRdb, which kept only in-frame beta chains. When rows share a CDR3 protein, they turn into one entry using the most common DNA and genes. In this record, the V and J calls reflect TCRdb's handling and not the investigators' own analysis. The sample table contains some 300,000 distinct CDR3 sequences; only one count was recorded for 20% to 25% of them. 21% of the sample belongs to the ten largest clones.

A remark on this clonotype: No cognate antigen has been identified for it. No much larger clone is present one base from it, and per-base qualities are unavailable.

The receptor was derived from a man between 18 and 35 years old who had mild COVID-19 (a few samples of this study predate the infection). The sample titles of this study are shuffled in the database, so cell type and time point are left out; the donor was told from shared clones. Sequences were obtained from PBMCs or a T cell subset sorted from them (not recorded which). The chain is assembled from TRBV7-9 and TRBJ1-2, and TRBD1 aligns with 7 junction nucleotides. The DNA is TGTGCCAGCAGCTTAGCGACAGGGCAAGGCTACACCTTC. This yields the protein CASSLATGQGYTF. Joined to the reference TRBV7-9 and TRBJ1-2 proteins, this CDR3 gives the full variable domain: DTGVSQNPRHKITKRGQNVTFRCDPISEHNRLYWYRQTLGQGPEFLTYFQNEAQLEKSRLLSDRFSAERPKGSFSTLEIQRTEQGDSAMYLCASSLATGQGYTFGSGTRLTVV.